This T cell receptor beta chain is from a study of a mutant IDH1 vaccine in newly diagnosed glioma. Method: immunoSEQ multiplex PCR; TCRdb's copy keeps in-frame clones and lacks some. In the table there are tens of thousands of clones, roughly 85% of which are singletons. The time point: week 5, during vaccination. Vaccine doses each comprised 300 ug of mutant IDH1 20-mer peptide, with topical imiquimod. There are 15 residues in the CDR3. V was pared by 2 bases and J by 0 bases, with 8 bases between. Germline CDR1 and CDR2: SGHAT and FQNNGV. Details on this clone: Its antigen is unknown.

The J gene is TRBJ1-3, the V gene TRBV11-2; tentative D call: TRBD1 (5 bases). Material: PBMCs, obtained from a glioma patient whose treatment included an IDH1 peptide vaccine. The clonotype originates from a middle-aged man with glioma. The CDR3 sequence is CASSLRGPSGNTIYF. As DNA, the CDR3 is TGTGCCAGCAGCTTACGGGGACCCTCTGGAAACACCATATATTTT.